What follows describes a single T cell receptor (beta chain). The antigen is not known. This table comes from immunoSEQ multiplex PCR, and its TCRdb copy is limited to in-frame clones, with some not included. The sample lists about 120,000 clones; roughly 92% were seen once. The V and J ends lost 4 bases and 5 bases, in that order; junction bases with no gene match: 21. The germline V gene has CDR1 SGHRS and CDR2 YFSETQ. The CDR3 totals 18 residues. This specimen comes from a study of T cell responses to AZD1222 COVID-19 vaccine. Study-level results: The sample set comprised mostly white British donors with more females, and clonal diversity was possibly underestimated.

The chain combines TRBV5-1 with TRBJ2-7; TRBD1 matches 7 bases. The specimen was peripheral blood, collected on day 0 of AZD1222 vaccination. The TCR originated in an adult in good health. This CDR3 reads CASSPKRGTRQGWDEQYF. DNA for the CDR3: TGCGCCAGCAGCCCAAAGAGGGGAACCAGACAGGGATGGGACGAGCAGTACTTC. The whole variable domain, filled in from reference TRBV5-1 and TRBJ2-7, reads KAGVTQTPRYLIKTRGQQVTLSCSPISGHRSVSWYQQTPGQGLQFLFEYFSETQRNKGNFPGRFSGRQFSNSRSEMNVSTLELGDSALYLCASSPKRGTRQGWDEQYFGPGTRLTVT.